This T cell receptor beta chain originates from a study of T cells expressing NK-cell markers. The CDR3 covers 13 residues. The germline V gene encodes CDR1 SGHNT and CDR2 YYREEE (reference sequence). Regarding this clonotype: Its antigen is still unknown.

Study observations and caveats: Whether expanded NKG2C+ T cell clones were HCMV-specific remained unclear. A few of the donors also had these clonotypes leading their CD3+CD56-NKG2C+ fraction.

TCRdb re-called the 5' RACE reads; every CDR3 protein appears as one record, without DNA. The listing records roughly 380,000 distinct CDR3 sequences. Source material: blood T cells: a sorted CD56 or NKG2C T cell subset, CD4+ or CD8+ T cells, or bulk PBMC T cells (not recorded which). The TCR comes from a man between 18 and 69 years old in good health. This chain joins TRBV5-4 and TRBJ2-7. CDR3 protein: CASSDVRAYEQYF.